Following are 25 T cell receptor beta chains from one sample sequenced in a study of T cells in Graves' hyperthyroidism and ophthalmopathy. RNA transcripts provided the source from which TCR beta CDR3 regions were amplified. HTBI primers were used for first-round RT-PCR of the TCR CDR3. One entry per CDR3 protein results from TCRdb running MiXCR on the multiplex PCR reads. The table has hundreds of thousands of distinct CDR3 sequences, approximately 15% seen once; the top ten hold around 18%. The sample was blood. The receptors come from a woman younger than 30 with Graves' hyperthyroidism.

This clonotype was recorded a few times. This CDR3 is CASSEFGRGNEQFF. CDR3 nucleotide sequence: TGTGCCAGCAGTGAATTCGGCAGGGGAAATGAGCAGTTCTTC. This chain uses TRBV6-1 with TRBJ2-1; D is perhaps TRBD1 (6 bases). V lost 2 bases to trimming and J lost 7 bases, with 12 bases between them. The length of the CDR3 is 14 residues. Germline assignment: CDR1 MNHNS and CDR2 SASEGT.

This clonotype was seen just once. The chain couples TRBV7-2 to TRBJ2-2, with TRBD2 matching 10 bases. Germline lookup yields CDR1 SGHTA and CDR2 FQGNSA. The CDR3 runs 17 residues. J was trimmed by 3 bases and V by 0 bases; bases with no gene match: 4. DNA of the CDR3: TGTGCCAGCAGCTTAGCCCTTACTAGCGGGGACACCGGGGAGCTGTTTTTT. Protein product: CASSLALTSGDTGELFF. Filled out from reference TRBV7-2 and TRBJ2-2, the complete variable domain reads GAGVSQSPSNKVTEKGKDVELRCDPISGHTALYWYRQSLGQGLEFLIYFQGNSAPDKSGLPSDRFSAERTGGSVSTLTIQRTQQEDSAVYLCASSLALTSGDTGELFFGEGSRLTVL.

This clonotype showed up many times. This chain connects TRBV20-1 to TRBJ1-1; 9 positions match TRBD1. The CDR3 extends over 16 amino acids. V lost 0 bases, J lost 6 bases, and 11 bases stayed unmatched. Germline CDR1 reads DFQATT; CDR2 reads SNEGSKA (reference sequence). The CDR3 loop is CSAREPGTGTKAEAFF. The CDR3 DNA follows: TGCAGTGCTAGAGAACCCGGGACAGGGACAAAGGCTGAAGCTTTCTTT.

In this sample, this clonotype turned up many times. The V and J genes are TRBV2 and TRBJ2-5; 11 positions agree with TRBD1. There are 16 residues in the CDR3. Germline CDR1 is SNHLY and CDR2 is FYNNEI. Trimming removed 6 bases from V and 5 bases from J; junction bases left unmatched: 11. The CDR3 here is CASRGAGQGASETQYF. Here the CDR3 DNA reads TGTGCCAGCAGGGGAGCCGGACAGGGGGCGAGCGAGACCCAGTACTTC.

This clonotype was picked up a small number of times. The chain couples TRBV15 to TRBJ2-3; 9 bases fit TRBD2. Trimming removed 1 base from V and 4 bases from J; junction bases left unmatched: 3. CDR3 length equals 15 residues. The germline V gene encodes CDR1 LNHNV and CDR2 YYDKDF (reference sequence). The CDR3 coding sequence is TGTGCCACCAGCAGAGGTAGCGGGAGCTCAGATACGCAGTATTTT. Its translation is CATSRGSGSSDTQYF.

This rearrangement joins TRBV9 to TRBJ2-1; 10 nucleotides align to TRBD2. CDR1 is SGDLS, CDR2 YYNGEE, per germline. With V trimmed by 0 bases and J by 3 bases, 15 bases remained unmatched. The CDR3 has 20 residues. This CDR3 is CASSVVGGSSGSWNYNEQFF. The CDR3, as DNA: TGTGCCAGCAGCGTAGTCGGTGGTTCTAGCGGGAGTTGGAACTACAATGAGCAGTTCTTC.

At least ten counts were recorded for this clonotype. V usage is TRBV7-8 and J usage is TRBJ1-5; 9 positions agree with TRBD1. Germline V gene sequence: CDR1 SGHVS, CDR2 FQNEAQ. Trimming cost V 4 bases and J 0 bases; bases outside gene matches: 10. The CDR3 has 18 residues. The CDR3 loop is CASSSKTGGYNSNQPQHF. The CDR3 DNA reads TGTGCCAGCAGCTCCAAGACAGGGGGTTACAATAGCAATCAGCCCCAGCATTTT.

The chain carries TRBV6-1 and TRBJ1-5; D remains ambiguous. Germline CDR1 and CDR2: MNHNS and SASEGT. This CDR3 spans 13 amino acids. V was trimmed by 6 bases and J by 2 bases, leaving 8 bases between them. CDR3 bases: TGTGCCAGCAGCCGCGTAGGCAATCAGCCCCAGCATTTT. Its protein product is CASSRVGNQPQHF.

This clonotype was found many times. This rearrangement joins TRBV7-2 to TRBJ1-1; 7 nucleotides align to TRBD1. Germline V gene sequence: CDR1 SGHTA, CDR2 FQGNSA. The length of the CDR3 is 13 residues. V gave up 5 bases and J gave up 1 base; unmatched junction bases: 1. The DNA for the CDR3 is TGTGCCAGCAGCCGGACAGGGAACACTGAAGCTTTCTTT. Translation gives CASSRTGNTEAFF.

The chain couples TRBV20-1 to TRBJ2-5; TRBD2 is a possible D gene (5 bases). The germline V and J ends were trimmed by 0 bases and 5 bases, with 16 bases remaining between them. This CDR3 is 15 amino acids long. Germline CDR1 is DFQATT and CDR2 is SNEGSKA (reference sequence). CDR3 sequence reads: CSARDRVGASETQYF. The CDR3 nucleotides read TGCAGTGCTAGAGATCGAGTGGGAGCGAGCGAGACCCAGTACTTC.

This clonotype has more than one count but fewer than ten. This rearrangement joins TRBV7-9 to TRBJ2-7, with a weak D call TRBD1 (5 bases). Trimming shortened V by 2 bases and J by 2 bases, and 16 bases separated the two germline ends. Per germline, CDR1 SEHNR and CDR2 FQNEAQ (reference sequence). This CDR3 is built from 16 residues. CDR3 residues: CASSLTGQGKTYEQYF. CDR3 sequence (DNA): TGTGCCAGCAGCTTAACGGGCCAGGGCAAGACCTACGAGCAGTACTTC.

In its sample, this clonotype was seen a few times. V gene TRBV7-2 combines with J gene TRBJ2-2, with D perhaps TRBD1 (6 bases). Germline V gives CDR1 SGHTA, CDR2 FQGNSA. V lost 5 bases and J 7 bases, leaving 14 bases between the germline ends. The CDR3 has 14 amino acids. The CDR3 here is CASSPVGGNGELFF. The CDR3 DNA follows: TGTGCCAGCAGCCCTGTAGGGGGTAACGGGGAGCTGTTTTTT.

This clonotype was seen a few times. The CDR3 loop reads CASSLEADYNEQFF. The CDR3, as DNA: TGCGCCAGCAGCTTGGAGGCGGACTACAATGAGCAGTTCTTC. V usage is TRBV5-1 and J usage is TRBJ2-1; the D is unclear. The CDR3 loop spans 14 amino acids. The V gene's germline CDR1 is SGHRS and CDR2 YFSETQ. V was shortened by 0 bases and J by 3 bases, with 7 bases between the two germline ends.

This clonotype has more than one count but fewer than ten. The genes are TRBV25-1 and TRBJ2-1; 8 bases fit TRBD2. CDR3 size: 20 residues. V lost 2 bases and J lost 0; bases outside the gene matches: 15. Germline V gives CDR1 MGHDK, CDR2 SYGVNS. The CDR3 DNA follows: TGTGCCAGCAGTGAAAATGCTAGCGGGCGGAAAAGGAGCTCCTACAATGAGCAGTTCTTC. Protein product: CASSENASGRKRSSYNEQFF. Variable domain in full (rest from reference TRBV25-1 and TRBJ2-1): EADIYQTPRYLVIGTGKKITLECSQTMGHDKMYWYQQDPGMELHLIHYSYGVNSTEKGDLSSESTVSRIRTEHFPLTLESARPSHTSQYLCASSENASGRKRSSYNEQFFGPGTRLTVL.

This rearrangement joins TRBV5-1 to TRBJ1-2; TRBD1 matches at 8 bases. V gave up 0 bases and J gave up 6 bases; unmatched junction bases: 4. The length of the CDR3 is 14 residues. Germline lookup yields CDR1 SGHRS and CDR2 YFSETQ. The CDR3 DNA reads as TGCGCCAGCAGCTTGGAGACAGGGGCGCATGGCTACACCTTC. Residues: CASSLETGAHGYTF.

The chain recombines TRBV7-8 with TRBJ1-2; tentatively, D is TRBD1 (6 bases). The germline gives CDR1 SGHVS, CDR2 FQNEAQ. V lost 2 bases and J lost 3, with 7 bases in between. The CDR3 consists of 13 residues. CDR3 sequence (DNA): TGTGCCAGCAGCTTAAGACAGGACTATGGCTACACCTTC. It encodes CASSLRQDYGYTF.

This clonotype was seen only a few times. V and J are TRBV6-1 and TRBJ2-3; D is ambiguous. Germline lookup yields CDR1 MNHNS and CDR2 SASEGT. The ends were cut back, 2 bases at V and 2 bases at J, with 5 bases in the middle. The CDR3 contains 13 residues. For the CDR3, the DNA is TGTGCCAGCAGTGAAATAGTCACAGATACGCAGTATTTT. Protein product: CASSEIVTDTQYF.

The chain is built from TRBV19 and TRBJ2-1; a possible D gene is TRBD1 (6 bases). The CDR3 totals 13 residues. CDR1 and CDR2 from the germline V gene are LNHDA and SQIVND (reference sequence). With 3 bases removed from V and 6 bases from J, the gap between germline ends came to 9 bases. The CDR3 protein is CASSIGTTNEQFF. The DNA for the CDR3 is TGTGCCAGTAGTATTGGGACAACCAATGAGCAGTTCTTC.

J is TRBJ2-3 and V is TRBV7-2; D is unclear. Germline V lookup: CDR1 SGHTA, CDR2 FQGNSA. V lost 2 bases to trimming and J lost 2 bases, with 8 bases between them. This CDR3 is 14 amino acids long. The CDR3 DNA is TGTGCCAGCAGCTTATTTTGGGACACAGATACGCAGTATTTT. The encoded protein is CASSLFWDTDTQYF. The full variable domain, its missing parts supplied by reference TRBV7-2 and TRBJ2-3, is GAGVSQSPSNKVTEKGKDVELRCDPISGHTALYWYRQSLGQGLEFLIYFQGNSAPDKSGLPSDRFSAERTGGSVSTLTIQRTQQEDSAVYLCASSLFWDTDTQYFGPGTRLTVL.

This clonotype showed up many times. The rearrangement joins TRBV24-1 to TRBJ2-3; tentatively, D is TRBD2 (6 bases). The CDR3 spans 16 residues. CDR1 KGHDR and CDR2 SFDVKD come from the germline V gene. V lost 4 bases to trimming and J lost 1 base, with 14 bases between them. The CDR3, as DNA: TGTGCCACCAGTGAGGGGCGCGGCGGGGGCACAGATACGCAGTATTTT. Protein sequence: CATSEGRGGGTDTQYF.

The table lists this clonotype with many counts. This chain links TRBV7-9 with TRBJ2-7; D gene ambiguous. The CDR3 contains 11 residues. Germline-derived CDR1 and CDR2 are SEHNR and FQNEAQ (reference sequence). V was clipped by 10 bases and J by 2 bases, with 9 bases between them. CDR3: CATAEAYEQYF. The DNA for the CDR3 is TGTGCCACCGCCGAGGCCTACGAGCAGTACTTC.

This clonotype was seen a handful of times. V and J are TRBV7-9 and TRBJ2-7, with TRBD1 matching over 7 bases. The CDR3 contains 15 residues. V gave up 5 bases and J gave up 2 bases; unmatched junction bases: 9. Germline V gives CDR1 SEHNR, CDR2 FQNEAQ (reference sequence). The CDR3 DNA sequence: TGTGCCAGCAGCAGCCCCGAGACAGGGACCTACGAGCAGTACTTC. Translating it yields CASSSPETGTYEQYF.

As for this clonotype: Possible read error: a much larger clone is one base away. The chain is built from TRBV11-2 and TRBJ2-6; possibly TRBD1 or TRBD2 for D (5 bases each). CDR3 length: 16 residues. Germline-derived CDR1 and CDR2 are SGHAT and FQNNGV. The CDR3 sequence: CASRTIRGAGANVLSF. Here the CDR3 DNA reads TGTGCCAGCAGAACCATCCGAGGGGCCGGGGCCAACGTCCTGAGTTTC.

This clonotype was counted a few times. This chain joins TRBV28 and TRBJ2-5, with D unresolved. Trimming removed 2 bases from V and 2 bases from J, with 9 bases in between. Germline CDR1 reads MDHEN; CDR2 reads SYDVKM. The CDR3 runs to 14 residues. Here the CDR3 reads CASSLIAEQETQYF. CDR3 DNA: TGTGCCAGCAGTTTAATTGCGGAACAAGAGACCCAGTACTTC.

This rearrangement joins TRBV29-1 to TRBJ2-7; D assignment may be TRBD1 or TRBD2 (6 bases each). V was clipped by 4 bases and J by 1 base, with 11 bases between them. CDR3 length: 13 amino acids. Per germline, CDR1 SQVTM and CDR2 ANQGSEA. The CDR3 DNA is TGCAGCGTTGTGGGGGGACATTCCTACGAGCAGTACTTC. Translation gives CSVVGGHSYEQYF.